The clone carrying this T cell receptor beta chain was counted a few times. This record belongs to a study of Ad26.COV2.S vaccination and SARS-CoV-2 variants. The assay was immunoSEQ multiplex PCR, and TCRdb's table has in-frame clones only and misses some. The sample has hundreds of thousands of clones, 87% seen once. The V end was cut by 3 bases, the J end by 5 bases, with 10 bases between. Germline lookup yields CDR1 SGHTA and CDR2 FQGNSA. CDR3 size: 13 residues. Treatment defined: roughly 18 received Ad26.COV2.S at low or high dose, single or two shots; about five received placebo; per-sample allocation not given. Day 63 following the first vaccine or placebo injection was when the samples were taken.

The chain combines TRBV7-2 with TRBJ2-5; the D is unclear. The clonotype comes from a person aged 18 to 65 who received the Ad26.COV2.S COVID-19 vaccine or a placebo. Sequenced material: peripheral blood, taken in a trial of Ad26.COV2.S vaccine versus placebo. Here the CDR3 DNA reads TGTGCCAGCAGCTTCGCGGTTGCGGAGACCCAGTACTTC. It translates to CASSFAVAETQYF.